This T cell receptor beta chain was recorded in a study of spatial heterogeneity in lung cancer. At the level of the study: Correlation of TCR transcript counts in tumor regions with a T cell module score from matched bulk RNA-seq was strong. Findings and limits, study-wide: Higher tumor mutation counts went along with higher counts of expanded intratumoral alpha and beta TCRs.

MiXCR, applied by TCRdb to the 5' RACE reads, yields one record per CDR3 protein. The data show more than 20,000 distinct CDR3 sequences, with 2.8% seen just once and just under 8% held by the top ten. Time point: sample taken at primary tumor resection. This clonotype was counted ten times or more. Its target is not known. CDR1 and CDR2 (germline): MGHDK, SYGVNS. The ends were cut back, 3 bases at V and 3 bases at J, with 17 bases in the middle. This CDR3 spans 16 amino acids. The sample in question was lung tumor tissue, obtained at surgery. The clonotype was recovered from a male donor with early-stage non-small cell lung cancer. The V gene is TRBV25-1, the J gene TRBJ2-5; D gene unclear. CDR3 DNA: TGTGCCAGCAGTGATACCGGTGCCGGCCGTAAAGAGACCCAGTACTTC. It codes for CASSDTGAGRKETQYF.